These 28 T cell receptor beta chains came from one sample sequenced in a study of molecular identifiers for immune sequencing clone quantification. Each CDR3 protein gets one entry after TCRdb re-called the PCR reads with MiXCR. The sample contains about 500,000 distinct CDR3 sequences, 20% to 25% of which appear only once. What was sequenced was naive CD8+ T cells from blood, with Jurkat cell RNA spiked in. Subset defined: FACS-sorted CD8+CD4-CCR7+CD45RA+ naive T cells. The receptor source for this set is a human donor in good health. Some libraries in this study had Jurkat cell RNA spiked in.

As regards this clonotype: The conserved final phenylalanine or tryptophan is absent from the CDR3, which likely points to a read error. The chain links TRBV7-6 to TRBJ2-7, with 11 positions matching TRBD2. V gave up 5 bases and J gave up 2 bases; unmatched junction bases: 5. Germline CDR1 reads SGHVS; CDR2 reads FNYEAQ. This CDR3 has 15 amino acids. The CDR3 sequence is CASSPELAGAYEQYL. The DNA for the CDR3 is TGTGCCAGCAGCCCAGAACTAGCGGGAGCCTACGAGCAGTACCTC.

The V call is TRBV6-2 or TRBV6-3, the J call TRBJ2-3; maybe TRBD2 (6 bases). The CDR3 extends over 16 amino acids. CDR1 MNHEY and CDR2 SVGEGT come from the germline V gene. The germline V and J ends were trimmed by 4 bases and 4 bases, with 18 bases remaining between them. CDR3 in amino acids: CASSSPWGGDADTQYF. The CDR3 nucleotides are TGTGCCAGCAGTTCCCCCTGGGGCGGGGACGCAGATACGCAGTATTTT.

This clonotype was observed a single time. A read error is the likely source, as a far larger clone sits one nucleotide away. This chain links TRBV11-2 with TRBJ1-4; 10 bases are a match to TRBD1. Germline CDR1 reads SGHAT; CDR2 reads FQNNGV. The CDR3 runs to 14 residues. CDR3 loop: CASSSGQGNEELFF. The CDR3 bases are TGTGCCAGCAGCTCGGGACAGGGGAATGAAGAACTGTTTTTT. Looking up the rest from reference TRBV11-2 and TRBJ1-4 gives the full variable domain: EAGVAQSPRYKIIEKRQSVAFWCNPISGHATLYWYQQILGQGPKLLIQFQNNGVVDDSQLPKDRFSAERLKGVDSTLKIQPAKLEDSAVYLCASSSGQGNEELFFGSGTQLSVL.

This clonotype was seen ten or more times. V and J are TRBV29-1 and TRBJ1-1; tentative D call: TRBD1 (5 bases). The germline gives CDR1 SQVTM, CDR2 ANQGSEA. Trimming pared 4 bases from V and 0 bases from J, leaving 6 bases between. The CDR3 is made up of 12 amino acids. The CDR3 bases are TGCAGCGTTGGACAGATGAACACTGAAGCTTTCTTT. Protein sequence: CSVGQMNTEAFF.

With respect to this clonotype: It may be a read error: a sequence one base away is much more abundant. V and J are TRBV6-5 and TRBJ2-1, with TRBD1 matching over 9 bases. The CDR3 is made up of 14 amino acids. The germline V gene encodes CDR1 MNHEY and CDR2 SVGAGI. The CDR3 DNA is TGTGCCAGCGGACGACAGGGGGTGACAAATGGGCAGTTCTTC. Amino acid sequence: CASGRQGVTNGQFF.

This clonotype has more than one count but fewer than ten. The gene calls are TRBV24-1 and TRBJ1-4; weak D call: TRBD1 (5 bases). V was shortened by 9 bases and J by 3 bases, with 13 bases between the two germline ends. Germline V gives CDR1 KGHDR, CDR2 SFDVKD. The CDR3 runs to 14 residues. The CDR3 here is CATSLDRANEKLFF. CDR3 coding DNA: TGTGCCACCTCCCTCGACAGAGCTAATGAAAAACTGTTTTTT.

Concerning this clonotype: The junction differs from germline at one of its ends, possibly a read error. This chain joins TRBV12-3 or TRBV12-4 and TRBJ2-3; TRBD2 aligns across 7 bases. The CDR3 runs to 17 residues. CDR3 DNA: TGTGCCAGCGGTTTGGAAATTATTAGCGGGAGCACAGATACGCAGTATTTT. Its protein product is CASGLEIISGSTDTQYF.

The gene calls are TRBV13 and TRBJ2-7, with 11 bases identical to TRBD2. J was trimmed by 3 bases and V by 5 bases; bases with no gene match: 6. The CDR3 is 15 amino acids. CDR1 is PRHDT and CDR2 is FYEKMQ in the germline V gene (reference sequence). CDR3: CASSRSGGEVYEQYF. The CDR3 DNA is TGTGCCAGCAGCCGTAGCGGGGGGGAGGTCTACGAGCAGTACTTC.

In this sample, this clonotype turned up a few times. This chain links TRBV7-9 with TRBJ2-7; TRBD2 matches at 8 bases. V was clipped by 3 bases and J by 0 bases; unmatched bases: 16. Looked up from germline, CDR1 is SEHNR and CDR2 is FQNEAQ (reference sequence). There are 19 residues in the CDR3. CDR3: CASSFSMITGTSNSYEQYF. The CDR3 coding sequence is TGTGCCAGCAGCTTCTCAATGATAACCGGGACTAGTAACTCCTACGAGCAGTACTTC.

This clonotype was counted many times. This chain links TRBV13 with TRBJ1-2; the match to TRBD1 covers 8 bases. V dropped 3 bases and J dropped 5; count of bases not matched to a gene: 11. The CDR3 is made up of 16 amino acids. Per the germline V gene, CDR1 is PRHDT and CDR2 is FYEKMQ (reference sequence). The CDR3 protein is CASSFPGGTVGYGYTF. DNA of the CDR3: TGTGCCAGCAGCTTCCCAGGGGGCACAGTCGGATATGGCTACACCTTC.

This clonotype has more than one count but fewer than ten. This chain uses TRBV10-3 with TRBJ1-6; D may be TRBD1 (5 bases). Germline CDR1 reads ENHRY; CDR2 reads SYGVKD. The CDR3 runs 14 residues. The V and J ends lost 4 bases and 6 bases respectively, with 10 bases between them. CDR3 region: CAISASGFNSPLHF. The CDR3 DNA sequence: TGTGCCATCAGTGCCTCAGGGTTTAATTCACCCCTCCACTTT.

In the case of this clonotype: A much more abundant neighbour one base away suggests this may be a read error. As the CDR3 is not closed by the conserved phenylalanine or tryptophan, this likely results from a read error. This chain uses TRBV2 with TRBJ1-2, with 8 bases identical to TRBD1. V trimming: 1 base; J trimming: 0 bases; junction bases outside the gene matches: 4. Germline V gene data show CDR1 as SNHLY and CDR2 as FYNNEI. The CDR3 has 16 residues. The CDR3 DNA reads TGTGCCAGCAGTGAAGGACAGGGGACGACTAACTATGGCTACACCTCC. Its translation: CASSEGQGTTNYGYTS.

This clonotype was counted between two and nine times. V and J are TRBV7-9 and TRBJ2-5; TRBD1 matches at 9 bases. Trimming cost V 6 bases and J 5 bases; bases outside gene matches: 16. Per germline, CDR1 SEHNR and CDR2 FQNEAQ (reference sequence). The CDR3 totals 17 residues. The CDR3 protein is CASSYEPGTGLFETQYF. DNA for the CDR3: TGTGCCAGCAGTTACGAACCGGGGACAGGGTTGTTTGAGACCCAGTACTTC.

V gene TRBV7-9 combines with J gene TRBJ2-7, with D hard to call. The CDR3 covers 13 residues. With 2 bases removed from V and 6 bases from J, the gap between germline ends came to 11 bases. Per the germline V gene, CDR1 is SEHNR and CDR2 is FQNEAQ (reference sequence). CDR3 sequence reads: CASSLHNYAEQYF. The CDR3 DNA follows: TGTGCCAGCAGCTTACATAACTACGCCGAGCAGTACTTC.

In its sample, this clonotype was seen many times. The chain couples TRBV5-1 to TRBJ2-7; TRBD1 matches 7 bases. CDR1 and CDR2 (germline): SGHRS, YFSETQ. The J segment lost 6 bases and the V segment lost 1 base, leaving 7 bases of the junction unmatched. There are 14 residues in the CDR3. The CDR3, as DNA: TGCGCCAGCAGCTTGCCGACAGGGACGTCCGAGCAGTACTTC. It yields the protein CASSLPTGTSEQYF.

The V and J genes are TRBV4-1 and TRBJ2-7; D possibly matches TRBD1 or TRBD2 (5 bases each). The CDR3 loop spans 15 amino acids. V was trimmed by 0 bases and J by 3 bases, leaving 12 bases between them. Germline CDR1 and CDR2: MGHRA and YSYEKL. The CDR3 DNA reads TGCGCCAGCAGCCAAGATTCCCAGGGAGTCTACGAGCAGTACTTC. It translates to CASSQDSQGVYEQYF.

The table lists this clonotype with a few counts. This chain connects TRBV4-3 to TRBJ2-5, with D uncertain. Germline values: CDR1 LGHNA, CDR2 YSLEER. The V gene lost 0 bases and the J gene lost 8 bases, with 16 bases spanning the gap. The CDR3 contains 15 residues. The CDR3 protein is CASSQDIGPVATQYF. The CDR3 DNA sequence: TGCGCCAGCAGCCAAGATATTGGACCAGTGGCAACCCAGTACTTC.

This clonotype has more than one count but fewer than ten. The CDR3 loop reads CATSARTSGRITDTQYF. CDR3 coding DNA: TGTGCCACCAGTGCCCGGACTAGCGGGAGGATCACAGATACGCAGTATTTT. The chain couples TRBV24-1 to TRBJ2-3; the match to TRBD2 covers 14 bases. V trimming: 5 bases; J trimming: 2 bases; junction bases outside the gene matches: 5. The CDR3 has 17 amino acids. Germline V gene sequence: CDR1 KGHDR, CDR2 SFDVKD.

This clonotype showed up many times. The chain links TRBV29-1 to TRBJ1-3; D gene ambiguous. This CDR3 contains 16 residues. V lost 7 bases to trimming and J lost 0 bases, with 19 bases between them. Germline V CDR1 and CDR2: SQVTM, ANQGSEA. The CDR3: CSAASVQTNSGNTIYF. The DNA of the CDR3 is TGCAGCGCCGCCTCAGTGCAAACGAACTCTGGAAACACCATATATTTT.

The rearrangement joins TRBV20-1 to TRBJ2-1; D gene unclear. Deletions cut 5 bases from V and 5 bases from J, with 10 bases between. Germline CDR1 and CDR2: DFQATT and SNEGSKA (reference sequence). The CDR3 covers 12 residues. This CDR3 reads CSAQDGDNEQFF. Here the CDR3 DNA reads TGCAGTGCTCAGGACGGAGACAATGAGCAGTTCTTC.

This clonotype was detected only a few times. The chain uses TRBV28 and TRBJ2-7, with 13 bases fitting TRBD2. V was pared by 2 bases and J by 4 bases, with 2 bases of the junction left unmatched. The germline V gene has CDR1 MDHEN and CDR2 SYDVKM. The CDR3 runs 15 residues. The DNA of the CDR3 is TGTGCCAGCAGTTTAATACTAGCGGGAGGGTACGAGCAGTACTTC. It codes for CASSLILAGGYEQYF.

This clonotype was observed at least ten times. V gene TRBV12-3 or TRBV12-4 combines with J gene TRBJ1-3; 9 nucleotides agree with TRBD1. Germline trimming cut 5 bases from V and 3 bases from J; bases unmatched to any gene: 8. This CDR3 has 16 amino acids. CDR3 residues: CASSHRGLTLGNTIYF. DNA of the CDR3: TGTGCCAGCAGTCACAGGGGGCTTACTCTTGGAAACACCATATATTTT.

This clonotype appeared many times. The junction departs from the called germline gene at one end, perhaps through a read error. The CDR3 here is CASSDPGQYDF. In nucleotides, the CDR3 is TGCGCCAGCAGTGACCCGGGACAGTATGACTTC. V gene TRBV10-1 combines with J gene TRBJ2-7; TRBD1 matches 7 bases. This CDR3 region has 11 residues. Germline CDR1 reads WNHNN; CDR2 reads SYGVQD (reference sequence).

This clonotype came up many times. This chain links TRBV5-1 with TRBJ2-5; TRBD2 matches at 12 bases. This CDR3 has 16 residues. CDR1 and CDR2 (germline): SGHRS, YFSETQ. The V and J ends lost 3 bases and 1 base, in that order; junction bases with no gene match: 4. For the CDR3, the DNA is TGCGCCAGCAGCTCACTAGCGGGGGGACTCCAAGAGACCCAGTACTTC. The encoded protein is CASSSLAGGLQETQYF.

Points on this clonotype: A much larger clonotype is one base distant, so this may be a read error. This rearrangement joins TRBV13 to TRBJ1-1, with D possibly being TRBD1 (6 bases). V lost 4 bases to trimming and J lost 6 bases, with 15 bases between them. The CDR3 runs to 14 residues. Germline values: CDR1 PRHDT, CDR2 FYEKMQ (reference sequence). The CDR3, as DNA: TGTGCCAGCAGCTACTTCGCAGGGGCTGCTGAAGCTTTCTTT. Amino acid sequence: CASSYFAGAAEAFF.

This clonotype was recorded only once. Its ends do not fully match the called genes, so a read error is possible. The chain employs TRBV5-1 and TRBJ2-1; D ambiguous. Per germline, CDR1 SGHRS and CDR2 YFSETQ. The CDR3 covers 13 residues. The CDR3 bases are TGCACCAGCAGCTTGGAAGGGTACAATGAGCAGTTCTTC. Translation: CTSSLEGYNEQFF. The variable domain in full, completed from reference TRBV5-1 and TRBJ2-1, reads KAGVTQTPRYLIKTRGQQVTLSCSPISGHRSVSWYQQTPGQGLQFLFEYFSETQRNKGNFPGRFSGRQFSNSRSEMNVSTLELGDSALYLCTSSLEGYNEQFFGPGTRLTVL.

CDR3 protein: CASRPGLAGAHEQYF. CDR3 in DNA: TGTGCAAGTCGCCCTGGACTAGCGGGGGCGCACGAGCAGTACTTC. The chain has TRBV12-2 and TRBJ2-7; the table's D call TRBD2 went unverified against the DNA. TRBV12-2 corresponds to a pseudogene. CDR3 length: 15 residues.

This clonotype was counted ten times or more. This rearrangement joins TRBV29-1 to TRBJ1-2, with 10 bases lining up with TRBD1. V was clipped by 5 bases and J by 4 bases; unmatched bases: 10. Germline CDR1 reads SQVTM; CDR2 reads ANQGSEA. The CDR3 contains 15 residues. The CDR3 reads CSVLTRTGGFYGYTF. In nucleotides, the CDR3 is TGCAGCGTTCTTACCCGGACAGGGGGTTTCTATGGCTACACCTTC.